Listed below are T cell receptor beta chains from one sample, sequenced in a study of cytomegalovirus exposure and HLA in healthy donors. Here immunoSEQ multiplex PCR was the method, and the copy in TCRdb shows in-frame clones only, minus some. The table includes about 200,000 clones, around nine tenths detected once. The sequencing sample was made of PBMCs. The receptor set was obtained from a woman aged 25 to 39 in good health and CMV-seronegative. Both conserved end residues are part of each CDR3. The order of the fields is D gene, clone size, V gene, J gene, CDR3 protein, CDR3 DNA. D genes are given only for firm matches. The size field is filled for only some rows; it gives once, few, many or a size class.

d_call: NA; clone_size: NA; v_call: TRBV27; j_call: TRBJ2-7; cdr3_aa: CASSFNGGGNEQYF; cdr3_nt: TGTGCCAGCAGTTTTAATGGAGGAGGGAACGAGCAGTACTTC
d_call: NA; clone_size: NA; v_call: TRBV6-1; j_call: TRBJ2-5; cdr3_aa: CASSGPSGLLETQYF; cdr3_nt: TGTGCCAGCAGTGGCCCGAGCGGGCTTTTAGAGACCCAGTACTTC
d_call: NA; clone_size: few; v_call: TRBV7-9; j_call: TRBJ1-2; cdr3_aa: CASSYGPGRRYGYTF; cdr3_nt: TGTGCCAGCAGCTACGGACCGGGGAGGCGCTATGGCTACACCTTC
d_call: TRBD1; clone_size: once; v_call: TRBV28; j_call: TRBJ2-6; cdr3_aa: CASSLGGQGANVLTF; cdr3_nt: TGTGCCAGCAGTTTAGGGGGACAGGGAGCCAACGTCCTGACTTTC
d_call: TRBD2; clone_size: NA; v_call: TRBV25-1; j_call: TRBJ2-1; cdr3_aa: CASSNSGSVSYNEQFF; cdr3_nt: TGTGCCAGCAGTAATAGCGGGAGCGTCTCCTACAATGAGCAGTTCTTC
d_call: NA; clone_size: NA; v_call: TRBV27; j_call: TRBJ1-5; cdr3_aa: CASSLGGGSQPQHF; cdr3_nt: TGTGCCAGCAGCCTAGGCGGGGGAAGTCAGCCCCAGCATTTT
d_call: NA; clone_size: NA; v_call: TRBV28; j_call: TRBJ2-7; cdr3_aa: CASSPTRAPYEQYF; cdr3_nt: TGTGCCAGCAGCCCCACGAGGGCTCCCTACGAGCAGTACTTC
d_call: NA; clone_size: NA; v_call: TRBV30; j_call: TRBJ2-5; cdr3_aa: CAWSPRPQGTQYF; cdr3_nt: TGTGCCTGGAGTCCCCGCCCACAGGGGACCCAGTACTTC
d_call: TRBD1; clone_size: NA; v_call: TRBV27; j_call: TRBJ1-5; cdr3_aa: CASSPWAGGPQPQHF; cdr3_nt: TGTGCCAGCAGTCCGTGGGCAGGGGGCCCTCAGCCCCAGCATTTT
d_call: TRBD2; clone_size: NA; v_call: TRBV13; j_call: TRBJ2-5; cdr3_aa: CASSQLAEETQYF; cdr3_nt: TGTGCCAGCAGCCAACTAGCGGAAGAGACCCAGTACTTC
d_call: NA; clone_size: NA; v_call: TRBV28; j_call: TRBJ1-3; cdr3_aa: CASSPFRGLGNTIYF; cdr3_nt: TGTGCCAGCAGTCCATTCAGGGGTCTTGGAAACACCATATATTTT
d_call: NA; clone_size: NA; v_call: TRBV28; j_call: TRBJ2-1; cdr3_aa: CASSPPGYNEQFF; cdr3_nt: TGTGCCAGCAGCCCCCCAGGCTACAATGAGCAGTTCTTC
d_call: TRBD2; clone_size: NA; v_call: TRBV4-2; j_call: TRBJ2-5; cdr3_aa: CASSPPRGGGETQYF; cdr3_nt: TGTGCCAGCAGCCCCCCACGGGGGGGCGGAGAGACCCAGTACTTC
d_call: NA; clone_size: NA; v_call: TRBV15; j_call: TRBJ2-7; cdr3_aa: CATSRDAGVGHTYEQYF; cdr3_nt: TGTGCCACCAGCAGAGATGCCGGGGTGGGACATACCTACGAGCAGTACTTC
d_call: TRBD1; clone_size: once; v_call: TRBV19; j_call: TRBJ2-7; cdr3_aa: CASSIRGQDEQYF; cdr3_nt: TGTGCCAGTAGTATAAGGGGGCAGGACGAGCAGTACTTC
d_call: NA; clone_size: NA; v_call: TRBV5-1; j_call: TRBJ1-1; cdr3_aa: CASSSPDTEAFF; cdr3_nt: TGCGCCAGCAGCTCCCCAGACACTGAAGCTTTCTTT
d_call: NA; clone_size: once; v_call: TRBV28; j_call: TRBJ1-1; cdr3_aa: CASSIPTGLNTEAFF; cdr3_nt: TGTGCCAGCAGTATACCGACAGGTTTGAACACTGAAGCTTTCTTT
d_call: NA; clone_size: NA; v_call: TRBV18; j_call: TRBJ2-1; cdr3_aa: CASSPLRTGAWEQFF; cdr3_nt: TGTGCCAGCTCACCACTACGGACGGGAGCATGGGAGCAGTTCTTC
d_call: NA; clone_size: NA; v_call: TRBV2; j_call: TRBJ1-2; cdr3_aa: CASSDAVMTAHFNYGYTF; cdr3_nt: TGTGCCAGCAGTGACGCGGTAATGACAGCTCATTTTAACTATGGCTACACCTTC
d_call: NA; clone_size: NA; v_call: TRBV19; j_call: TRBJ2-1; cdr3_aa: CASSMGLLPNNEQFF; cdr3_nt: TGTGCCAGTAGTATGGGACTTCTTCCTAACAATGAGCAGTTCTTC
d_call: NA; clone_size: NA; v_call: TRBV7-3; j_call: TRBJ1-1; cdr3_aa: CASSSGRQGYTEAFF; cdr3_nt: TGTGCCAGCAGCTCAGGCCGGCAGGGTTACACTGAAGCTTTCTTT
d_call: NA; clone_size: NA; v_call: TRBV6-5; j_call: TRBJ1-6; cdr3_aa: CASSYSTDSYNSPLHF; cdr3_nt: TGTGCCAGCAGTTACTCAACAGACTCCTATAATTCACCCCTCCACTTT
d_call: TRBD1; clone_size: NA; v_call: TRBV28; j_call: TRBJ1-1; cdr3_aa: CASSLGTGGATEAFF; cdr3_nt: TGTGCCAGCAGTTTGGGGACAGGAGGAGCCACTGAAGCTTTCTTT
d_call: TRBD2; clone_size: NA; v_call: TRBV29-1; j_call: TRBJ2-4; cdr3_aa: CSVEGLAGDGNIQYF; cdr3_nt: TGCAGCGTTGAAGGGCTAGCGGGAGACGGAAACATTCAGTACTTC
d_call: NA; clone_size: NA; v_call: TRBV7-8; j_call: TRBJ1-1; cdr3_aa: CASSYRRRGATEAFF; cdr3_nt: TGTGCCAGCAGCTACCGCCGTCGGGGGGCTACTGAAGCTTTCTTT
d_call: NA; clone_size: few; v_call: TRBV18; j_call: TRBJ2-3; cdr3_aa: CASSSGHPLGVPQYF; cdr3_nt: TGTGCCAGCTCATCGGGACACCCCCTAGGGGTTCCGCAGTATTTT
d_call: TRBD2; clone_size: NA; v_call: TRBV27; j_call: TRBJ2-3; cdr3_aa: CASSPMGLATDTQYF; cdr3_nt: TGTGCCAGCAGTCCAATGGGACTAGCGACAGATACGCAGTATTTT